Listed below are T cell receptor beta chains from one sample, sequenced in a study of CD8+ T cells in alopecia areata. Generated by immunoSEQ multiplex PCR, the TCRdb table keeps only in-frame clones and is missing some. This sample has about 130,000 clones, with around 49% found just once. This specimen consisted of CD8+ T cells sorted from blood, obtained at week 0. The receptor source for this set is a human donor with alopecia areata. Both conserved end residues are part of each CDR3. The D gene is left open where the match is weak. Some rows have no size entry. The others give once, few or many, or a class for an expanded clone.

TRBD1,TRBV30,few,TRBJ2-7,TGTGCCTGGAGTGTACAGGGGTCCTACGAGCAGTACTTC,CAWSVQGSYEQYF
.,TRBV27,.,TRBJ1-6,TGTGCCAGCAGTTTATCGCAGGGTGGGTCACCCCTCCACTTT,CASSLSQGGSPLHF
.,TRBV9,.,TRBJ2-1,TGTGCCAGCAGCGTAGAGACAGGCACCAATGAGCAGTTCTTC,CASSVETGTNEQFF
.,TRBV5-6,.,TRBJ2-2,TGTGCCAGCAGCTTTAAGGGTAGATTTACCGGGGAGCTGTTTTTT,CASSFKGRFTGELFF
.,TRBV4-2,.,TRBJ1-5,TGTGCCAGCAGCCAGAGCAATCAGCCCCAGCATTTT,CASSQSNQPQHF
.,TRBV5-1,.,TRBJ2-7,TGCGCCAGCAGCTGGGGACCGGCGAGCTCCTACGAGCAGTACTTC,CASSWGPASSYEQYF
.,TRBV30,.,TRBJ2-6,TGTGCCGAAGACGGAGCTGGGGCCAACGTCCTGACTTTC,CAEDGAGANVLTF
.,TRBV5-6,.,TRBJ1-5,TGTGCCAGCAGCTTGGTGACAGGCAATCAGCCCCAGCATTTT,CASSLVTGNQPQHF
.,TRBV29-1,few,TRBJ1-1,TGCAGCGTTGACACAGGCTTAGCTTTCTTT,CSVDTGLAFF
.,TRBV30,.,TRBJ1-2,TGTGCCTGGGACAGTAACTATGGCTACACCTTC,CAWDSNYGYTF
.,TRBV5-6,.,TRBJ2-7,TGTGCCAGCAGCGGCGGGACGGTCTCCTACGAGCAGTACTTC,CASSGGTVSYEQYF
.,TRBV2,.,TRBJ1-2,TGTGCCAGCACGGCAGGGGTTTATGGCTACACCTTC,CASTAGVYGYTF
.,TRBV5-1,.,TRBJ1-1,TGCGCCAGCAGCTTGGCCCTTTCATCAACTGAAGCTTTCTTT,CASSLALSSTEAFF
TRBD2,TRBV7-8,.,TRBJ2-1,TGTGCCAGCAGCGCGGGACTAGCGGGGGGCCATAAGTACAATGAGCAGTTCTTC,CASSAGLAGGHKYNEQFF
TRBD1,TRBV5-1,.,TRBJ2-3,TGCGCCAGCAGGAGGGACAGCCTTAACAAGGGCACAGATACGCAGTATTTT,CASRRDSLNKGTDTQYF